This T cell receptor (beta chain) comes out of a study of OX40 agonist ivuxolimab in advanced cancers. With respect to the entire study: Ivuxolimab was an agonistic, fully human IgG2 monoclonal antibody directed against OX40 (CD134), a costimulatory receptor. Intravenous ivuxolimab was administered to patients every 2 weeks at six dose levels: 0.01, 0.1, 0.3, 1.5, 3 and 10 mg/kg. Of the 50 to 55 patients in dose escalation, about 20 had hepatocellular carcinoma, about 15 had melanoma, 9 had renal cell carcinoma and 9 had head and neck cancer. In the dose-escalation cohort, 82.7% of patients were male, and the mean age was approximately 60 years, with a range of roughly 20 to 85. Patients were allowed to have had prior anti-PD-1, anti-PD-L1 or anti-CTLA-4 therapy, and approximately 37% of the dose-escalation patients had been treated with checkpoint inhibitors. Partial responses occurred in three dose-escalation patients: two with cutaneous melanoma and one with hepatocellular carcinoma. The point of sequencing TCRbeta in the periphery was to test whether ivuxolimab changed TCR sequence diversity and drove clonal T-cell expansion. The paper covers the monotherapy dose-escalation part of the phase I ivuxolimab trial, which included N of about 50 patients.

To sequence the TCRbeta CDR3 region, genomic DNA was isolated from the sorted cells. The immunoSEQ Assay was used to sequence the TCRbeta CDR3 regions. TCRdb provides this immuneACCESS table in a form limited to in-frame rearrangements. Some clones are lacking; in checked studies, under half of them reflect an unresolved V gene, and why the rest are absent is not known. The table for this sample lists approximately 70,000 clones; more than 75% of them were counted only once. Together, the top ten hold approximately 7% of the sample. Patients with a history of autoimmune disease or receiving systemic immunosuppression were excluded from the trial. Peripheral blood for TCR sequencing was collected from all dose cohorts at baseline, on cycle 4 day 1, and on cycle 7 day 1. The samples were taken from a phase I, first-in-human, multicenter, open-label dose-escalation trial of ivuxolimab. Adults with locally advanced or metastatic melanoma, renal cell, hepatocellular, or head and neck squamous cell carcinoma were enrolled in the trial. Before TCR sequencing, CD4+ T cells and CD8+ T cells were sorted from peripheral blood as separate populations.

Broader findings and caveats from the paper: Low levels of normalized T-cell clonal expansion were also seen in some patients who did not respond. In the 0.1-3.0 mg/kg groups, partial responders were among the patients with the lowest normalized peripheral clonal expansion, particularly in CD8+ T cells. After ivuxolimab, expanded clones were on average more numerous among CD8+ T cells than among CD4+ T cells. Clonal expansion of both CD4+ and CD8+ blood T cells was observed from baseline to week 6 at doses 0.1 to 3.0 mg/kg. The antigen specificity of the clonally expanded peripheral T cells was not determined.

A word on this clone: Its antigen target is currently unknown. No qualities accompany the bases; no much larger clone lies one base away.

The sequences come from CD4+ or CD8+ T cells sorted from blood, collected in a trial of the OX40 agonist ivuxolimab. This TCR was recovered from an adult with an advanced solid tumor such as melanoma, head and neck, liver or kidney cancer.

The DNA sequence is given as TGCGCCAGCAGCTTGACGAGAAGCGGGAGGTATGAGCAGTTCTTC. This sequence encodes CASSLTRSGRYEQFF. The sequence joins TRBV5-1 to TRBJ2-1, with 9 bases matching TRBD2. CDR1 and CDR2 were assigned from the germline V gene as SGHRS and YFSETQ. Including cysteine and phenylalanine, the CDR3 has 15 amino acids. Of the read, only the CDR3 DNA is kept; its 45 bases are in frame from base 1. V lost 1 base and J lost 8 bases, and the count of bases not matched to a germline gene is 7.